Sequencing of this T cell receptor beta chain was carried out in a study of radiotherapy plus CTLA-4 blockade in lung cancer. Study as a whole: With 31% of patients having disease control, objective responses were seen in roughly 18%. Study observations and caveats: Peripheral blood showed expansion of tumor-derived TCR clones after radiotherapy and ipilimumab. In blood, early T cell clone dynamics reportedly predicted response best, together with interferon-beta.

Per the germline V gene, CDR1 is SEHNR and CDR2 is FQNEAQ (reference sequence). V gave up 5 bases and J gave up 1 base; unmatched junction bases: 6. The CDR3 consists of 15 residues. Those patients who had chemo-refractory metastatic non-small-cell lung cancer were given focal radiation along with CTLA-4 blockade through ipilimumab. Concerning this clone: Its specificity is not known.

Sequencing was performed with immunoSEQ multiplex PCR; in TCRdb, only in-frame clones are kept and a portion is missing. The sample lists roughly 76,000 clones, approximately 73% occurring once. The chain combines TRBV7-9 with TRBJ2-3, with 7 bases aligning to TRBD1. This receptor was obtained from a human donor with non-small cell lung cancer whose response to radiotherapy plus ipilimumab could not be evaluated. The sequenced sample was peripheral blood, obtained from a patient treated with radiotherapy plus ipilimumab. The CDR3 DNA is TGTGCCAGCAGCCAGGTGGGACAGCGCACAGATACGCAGTATTTT. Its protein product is CASSQVGQRTDTQYF.